The present entry profiles one T cell receptor (beta chain) with its context. This specimen belongs to a study of shared clonotypes between healthy human individuals. There are 14 residues in the CDR3. CDR1 is SGHDN and CDR2 is FVKESK in the germline V gene. V shed 4 bases and J 8 bases; nucleotides not matched to a gene: 6. The assay was immunoSEQ multiplex PCR, and TCRdb's table has in-frame clones only and misses some. Among more than 2 million clones, 85% to 95% were seen once, and the ten largest hold more than 0.1%. The sequencing sample was made of naive CD4+ T cells sorted from blood. This sample's subset: CD45RA+ positively selected. The chain recombines TRBV14 with TRBJ2-5, with 11 bases fitting TRBD2. The TCR comes from a man younger than 35 in good health. The CDR3 DNA reads TGTGCCAGCAGCCGACCAGGGACTAGCGGAACCCAGTACTTC. The encoded protein is CASSRPGTSGTQYF. The full variable domain, completed using reference TRBV14 and TRBJ2-5, is EAGVTQFPSHSVIEKGQTVTLRCDPISGHDNLYWYRRVMGKEIKFLLHFVKESKQDESGMPNNRFLAERTGGTYSTLKVQPAELEDSGVYFCASSRPGTSGTQYFGPGTRLLVL.